The entry below gives a single T cell receptor beta chain sequence along with its context. The sample belongs to a study of control samples from healthy donors and cancer patients. Libraries were prepared by immunoSEQ multiplex PCR; TCRdb keeps only in-frame clonotypes and omits some of them. This table has 90,000 to 150,000 clones, about 91% appearing once. The CDR3 has 15 residues. Germline loops: CDR1 SGHTA, CDR2 FQGNSA. V lost 5 bases and J lost 0, with 11 bases in between. This chain joins TRBV7-2 and TRBJ1-5; D gene ambiguous. The TCR sequence derives from a man between 35 and 55 years old in good health. Material: blood. This chain's CDR3 is CASSPQPNSNQPQHF. Written as DNA, the CDR3 is TGTGCCAGCAGCCCACAGCCGAATAGCAATCAGCCCCAGCATTTT.